A single sample is the source of the 27 T cell receptor beta chains below, sequenced in a study of T-cell reconstitution after alpha-beta-depleted transplantation in children. Using unique molecular identifiers, the investigators prepared the TCRbeta library. TCRdb processed the PCR reads anew with MiXCR; each CDR3 protein has one entry. The repertoire holds 450,000 to 600,000 distinct CDR3 sequences, roughly a tenth seen once, with 2% to 2.5% in the top ten. The sequencing here drew on PBMCs, taken before TCRalphabeta/CD19-depleted stem cell transplant. These receptors came from a child aged 2 to 10 with inherited bone marrow failure, due to receive a stem cell transplant.

The J gene is TRBJ2-3, the V gene TRBV11-1; D remains unclear. Germline V gene lookup returns CDR1 SGHAT and CDR2 FQDESV (reference sequence). V was pared by 1 base and J by 2 bases, with 7 bases between. The CDR3 has 14 residues. The CDR3 sequence is CASSLEEPTDTQYF. In nucleotides, the CDR3 is TGTGCCAGCAGCTTAGAAGAGCCCACAGATACGCAGTATTTT.

At least ten counts were recorded for this clonotype. The chain couples TRBV12-3 or TRBV12-4 to TRBJ1-4; TRBD1 agrees at 7 bases. V lost 4 bases, J lost 8 bases, and 7 bases stayed unmatched. The CDR3 extends over 14 amino acids. The DNA of the CDR3 is TGTGCCAGCAGTTCCGACAGGGATAGGGAAAAACTGTTTTTT. Translation gives CASSSDRDREKLFF.

This clonotype was seen many times. This chain uses TRBV7-2 with TRBJ2-7; D call uncertain. There are 14 residues in the CDR3. CDR1 and CDR2 (germline): SGHTA, FQGNSA. The ends were cut back, 3 bases at V and 1 base at J, with 10 bases in the middle. Here the CDR3 DNA reads TGTGCCAGCAGCTTTGGCGTTGCATCCTACGAGCAGTACTTC. It encodes CASSFGVASYEQYF. Combining the CDR3 with reference TRBV7-2 and TRBJ2-7 gives the whole variable domain GAGVSQSPSNKVTEKGKDVELRCDPISGHTALYWYRQSLGQGLEFLIYFQGNSAPDKSGLPSDRFSAERTGGSVSTLTIQRTQQEDSAVYLCASSFGVASYEQYFGPGTRLTVT.

With respect to this clonotype: A much bigger clone sits one base away, suggesting this may be a read error. The chain has TRBV12-3 or TRBV12-4 and TRBJ2-1; 10 positions agree with TRBD2. The junction had 8 bases not matched to a gene; V was cut back by 5 bases and J by 4 bases. The CDR3 loop spans 16 amino acids. The CDR3 spells CASSTRTSGGYNEQFF. The CDR3, as DNA: TGTGCCAGCAGTACAAGGACTAGCGGAGGTTACAATGAGCAGTTCTTC.

A remark on this clonotype: This may stem from a read error, because a much larger clone lies one nucleotide away. The gene calls are TRBV19 and TRBJ2-1, with a possible D match to TRBD2 (6 bases). Germline CDR1 reads LNHDA; CDR2 reads SQIVND (reference sequence). The V end lost 5 bases, the J end lost 7 bases, and 12 bases lay between the germline ends. This CDR3 is 13 amino acids long. As DNA, the CDR3 is TGTGCCAGTAGTGCTAGCGCGAGGAATGAGCAGTTCTTC. This encodes CASSASARNEQFF. The full variable domain, its missing parts supplied by reference TRBV19 and TRBJ2-1, is DGGITQSPKYLFRKEGQNVTLSCEQNLNHDAMYWYRQDPGQGLRLIYYSQIVNDFQKGDIAEGYSVSREKKESFPLTVTSAQKNPTAFYLCASSASARNEQFFGPGTRLTVL.

With regard to this clonotype: This sequence may be a read error, since a much larger clone differs from it by one base. V and J are TRBV20-1 and TRBJ1-6, with a tentative D call TRBD1 (6 bases). Germline V gene lookup returns CDR1 DFQATT and CDR2 SNEGSKA (reference sequence). V gave up 6 bases and J gave up 8 bases, with 14 bases separating them. CDR3 length equals 13 residues. The CDR3 DNA follows: TGCAGTGCCGCCGGGGCAGGGGATTCACCCCTCCACTTT. It specifies CSAAGAGDSPLHF.

This clonotype has only a few counts. This sequence joins TRBV19 and TRBJ2-7; 7 bases align to TRBD1. V was clipped by 4 bases and J by 1 base; unmatched bases: 4. CDR3 length: 14 amino acids. CDR1 and CDR2 (germline): LNHDA, SQIVND (reference sequence). The CDR3 DNA reads TGTGCCAGTAGTACCCGGGACAGTTCCTACGAGCAGTACTTC. Residues: CASSTRDSSYEQYF.

This clonotype appeared many times. The chain recombines TRBV7-6 with TRBJ1-4; D unclear. Trimming removed 5 bases from V and 0 bases from J, with 13 bases in between. CDR3 length equals 16 residues. Germline-derived CDR1 and CDR2 are SGHVS and FNYEAQ. CDR3 amino acids: CASSRQIEATNEKLFF. The CDR3 nucleotides are TGTGCCAGCAGCCGACAAATTGAGGCAACTAATGAAAAACTGTTTTTT.

This clonotype was counted only a few times. The chain links TRBV5-5 to TRBJ2-7; tentative D call: TRBD1 (5 bases). Germline lookup yields CDR1 SGHKS and CDR2 YYEKEE (reference sequence). V was clipped by 2 bases and J by 0 bases, with 9 bases between them. The CDR3 is 14 residues long. The CDR3 bases are TGTGCCAGCAGCTTCTCGACAGACTCCTACGAGCAGTACTTC. Protein: CASSFSTDSYEQYF. The complete variable domain, with remaining parts taken from reference TRBV5-5 and TRBJ2-7, reads DAGVTQSPTHLIKTRGQQVTLRCSPISGHKSVSWYQQVLGQGPQFIFQYYEKEERGRGNFPDRFSARQFPNYSSELNVNALLLGDSALYLCASSFSTDSYEQYFGPGTRLTVT.

This clonotype was detected ten times or more. The CDR3 sequence is CASSFLAGVADTQYF. Here the CDR3 DNA reads TGTGCCAGCAGCTTCTTAGCGGGAGTTGCAGATACGCAGTATTTT. The chain links TRBV7-2 to TRBJ2-3; 9 bases match TRBD2. Germline V CDR1 and CDR2: SGHTA, FQGNSA. Trimming took 3 bases from V and 4 from J; bases not matched to a gene: 5. This CDR3 is 15 amino acids long. The whole variable domain, filled in from reference TRBV7-2 and TRBJ2-3, reads GAGVSQSPSNKVTEKGKDVELRCDPISGHTALYWYRQSLGQGLEFLIYFQGNSAPDKSGLPSDRFSAERTGGSVSTLTIQRTQQEDSAVYLCASSFLAGVADTQYFGPGTRLTVL.

This clonotype has a handful of counts. The chain joins TRBV4-1 to TRBJ1-1; D is possibly TRBD1 (5 bases). V was cut by 1 base and J by 5 bases, with 14 bases left in between. The CDR3 sequence is 15 residues long. Per germline, CDR1 MGHRA and CDR2 YSYEKL. The CDR3 spells CASSQVGGAGTEAFF. For the CDR3, the DNA is TGCGCCAGCAGCCAAGTTGGCGGGGCTGGTACTGAAGCTTTCTTT.

This clonotype was seen at least ten times. The CDR3 region is CASSQDFWTNEQYF. DNA for the CDR3: TGCGCCAGCAGCCAAGATTTTTGGACAAACGAGCAGTACTTC. J is TRBJ2-7 and V is TRBV4-3; D may be TRBD1 (5 bases). Germline V lookup: CDR1 LGHNA, CDR2 YSLEER. The ends were cut back, 0 bases at V and 5 bases at J, with 11 bases in the middle. The CDR3 covers 14 residues.

This clonotype was observed many times. This chain uses TRBV20-1 with TRBJ1-1; possibly TRBD1 for D (6 bases). This CDR3 has 12 residues. V lost 2 bases to trimming and J lost 5 bases, with 9 bases between them. The V gene's germline CDR1 is DFQATT and CDR2 SNEGSKA (reference sequence). CDR3 sequence: CSARRTVTEAFF. The CDR3 DNA reads TGCAGTGCTAGACGGACAGTTACTGAAGCTTTCTTT.

This clonotype was counted many times. The chain combines TRBV12-3 or TRBV12-4 with TRBJ2-1; 11 positions agree with TRBD2. The CDR3 has 16 residues. V lost 3 bases and J lost 4; bases outside the gene matches: 5. The CDR3 reads CASSLRLAGGYNEQFF. The CDR3 region has the DNA TGTGCCAGCAGTTTGCGGCTAGCGGGAGGATACAATGAGCAGTTCTTC.

In its sample, this clonotype was seen many times. The rearrangement uses TRBV20-1 and TRBJ2-5; tentatively, D is TRBD1 (6 bases). Germline V gene sequence: CDR1 DFQATT, CDR2 SNEGSKA (reference sequence). V was pared by 1 base and J by 1 base, with 10 bases between. This CDR3 is 14 amino acids long. CDR3 region: CSARAGEVQETQYF. The CDR3, as DNA: TGCAGTGCTAGAGCAGGGGAAGTCCAAGAGACCCAGTACTTC.

This clonotype appeared many times. V usage is TRBV5-1 and J usage is TRBJ2-2; D is unclear. This CDR3 has 17 amino acids. The ends were cut back, 4 bases at V and 5 bases at J, with 21 bases in the middle. The V gene's germline CDR1 is SGHRS and CDR2 YFSETQ. CDR3 bases: TGCGCCAGCAGCAAGCTCCAGGAATCTATTCTGACCGGGGAGCTGTTTTTT. Its translation: CASSKLQESILTGELFF. The full variable domain, with the rest looked up from reference TRBV5-1 and TRBJ2-2, is KAGVTQTPRYLIKTRGQQVTLSCSPISGHRSVSWYQQTPGQGLQFLFEYFSETQRNKGNFPGRFSGRQFSNSRSEMNVSTLELGDSALYLCASSKLQESILTGELFFGEGSRLTVL.

This clonotype has a count of ten or more. The J gene is TRBJ2-7, the V gene TRBV6-5, with D possibly TRBD2 on 6 matching bases. This CDR3 is built from 13 residues. Germline-derived CDR1 and CDR2 are MNHEY and SVGAGI. The V end was cut by 8 bases, the J end by 6 bases, with 17 bases between. Here the CDR3 reads CASCGTGATEQYF. DNA for the CDR3: TGTGCCAGCTGCGGAACGGGAGCGACCGAGCAGTACTTC.

This clonotype was recorded many times. The chain couples TRBV5-1 to TRBJ2-7; TRBD2 agrees at 11 bases. The germline V gene has CDR1 SGHRS and CDR2 YFSETQ. The trim removed 0 bases at V and 7 bases at J, leaving 6 bases unmatched. CDR3 length: 15 amino acids. As DNA, the CDR3 is TGCGCCAGCAGCTTGGTGCTAGCGGGAGGTGAAGAGCAGTACTTC. This translates into CASSLVLAGGEEQYF.

This clonotype was observed at least ten times. The chain couples TRBV11-2 to TRBJ2-1; D is unresolved. Trimming shortened V by 7 bases and J by 13 bases, and 17 bases separated the two germline ends. Looked up from germline, CDR1 is SGHAT and CDR2 is FQNNGV. This CDR3 has 12 residues. The CDR3 sequence: CASMGRTGLQFF. In nucleotides, the CDR3 is TGTGCCAGCATGGGTCGCACGGGTCTACAGTTCTTC. Using reference TRBV11-2 and TRBJ2-1 for the parts outside the CDR3, the full variable domain is EAGVAQSPRYKIIEKRQSVAFWCNPISGHATLYWYQQILGQGPKLLIQFQNNGVVDDSQLPKDRFSAERLKGVDSTLKIQPAKLEDSAVYLCASMGRTGLQFFGPGTRLTVL.

The gene calls are TRBV5-5 and TRBJ1-2, with no clear D. V lost 0 bases and J 1 base, leaving 7 bases between the germline ends. Per germline, CDR1 SGHKS and CDR2 YYEKEE (reference sequence). The CDR3 is 14 amino acids. Here the CDR3 DNA reads TGTGCCAGCAGCTTGGCGTCAGATAACTATGGCTACACCTTC. Translating it yields CASSLASDNYGYTF. Drawing the rest from reference TRBV5-5 and TRBJ1-2, the complete variable domain is DAGVTQSPTHLIKTRGQQVTLRCSPISGHKSVSWYQQVLGQGPQFIFQYYEKEERGRGNFPDRFSARQFPNYSSELNVNALLLGDSALYLCASSLASDNYGYTFGSGTRLTVV.

This clonotype was recorded a few times. The rearrangement uses TRBV20-1 and TRBJ2-7; 15 bases fit TRBD2. V trimming: 5 bases; J trimming: 7 bases; junction bases outside the gene matches: 0. The length of the CDR3 is 12 residues. The V gene's germline CDR1 is DFQATT and CDR2 SNEGSKA (reference sequence). In DNA, the CDR3 is TGCAGTGCTGGACTAGCGGGAGGGGAGCAGTACTTC. Translated: CSAGLAGGEQYF.

About this clonotype: A much larger clone lies one base from this, so it may be a read error. The V gene is TRBV6-5, the J gene TRBJ2-1; the D is unclear. CDR3 size: 14 residues. V was clipped by 2 bases and J by 8 bases, with 13 bases between them. Germline CDR1 MNHEY, CDR2 SVGAGI. The CDR3 nucleotides are TGTGCCAGCAGTTACCGGTCGATGTGGGATGAGCAGTTCTTC. Translated, it gives CASSYRSMWDEQFF.

The sample holds many counts of this clonotype. The chain links TRBV27 to TRBJ2-1; 7 bases match TRBD2. The V segment lost 4 bases and the J segment 5 bases; nucleotides outside the gene matches: 5. This CDR3 has 14 amino acids. Germline values: CDR1 MNHEY, CDR2 SMNVEV (reference sequence). Written as DNA, the CDR3 is TGTGCCAGCAGTTACCACCGGGGGGACAATGAGCAGTTCTTC. Its protein is CASSYHRGDNEQFF.

This clonotype came up many times. The rearrangement links TRBV6-2 or TRBV6-3 to TRBJ2-4, with 8 bases identical to TRBD1. Looked up from germline, CDR1 is MNHEY and CDR2 is SVGEGT. After removal of 2 bases from V and 14 bases from J, the junction contained 5 bases not matched to a gene. This CDR3 comprises 12 residues. The CDR3 DNA reads TGTGCCAGCAGTTACGGACGACAGGGGAAGTACTTC. Protein product: CASSYGRQGKYF.

This clonotype was picked up many times. The chain carries TRBV10-2 and TRBJ2-5; no clear D. With 4 bases removed from V and 1 base from J, the gap between germline ends came to 13 bases. This CDR3 spans 15 amino acids. Germline CDR1 reads WSHSY; CDR2 reads SAAADI. CDR3 nucleotides: TGCGCCAGCAGTGGGACCGCGAACATCCAAGAGACCCAGTACTTC. Translating it yields CASSGTANIQETQYF.

This clonotype has a count of ten or more. The chain carries TRBV12-3 or TRBV12-4 and TRBJ2-1; the match to TRBD2 covers 8 bases. CDR3 length: 15 residues. The junction had 3 bases not matched to a gene; V was cut back by 3 bases and J by 2 bases. The CDR3 here is CASSFGSGTYNEQFF. DNA of the CDR3: TGTGCCAGCAGTTTCGGTAGCGGGACCTACAATGAGCAGTTCTTC.

In DNA form, the CDR3 reads TGTGCCGCCCGACCTGGGACCGCCGGGGAGCTGTTTTTT. Residues: CAARPGTAGELFF. V is TRBV7-2 and J is TRBJ2-2; possibly TRBD1 or TRBD2 for D (5 bases each). The CDR3 runs to 13 residues. Germline loops: CDR1 SGHTA, CDR2 FQGNSA. V lost 11 bases, J lost 6 bases, and 16 bases lay in between.